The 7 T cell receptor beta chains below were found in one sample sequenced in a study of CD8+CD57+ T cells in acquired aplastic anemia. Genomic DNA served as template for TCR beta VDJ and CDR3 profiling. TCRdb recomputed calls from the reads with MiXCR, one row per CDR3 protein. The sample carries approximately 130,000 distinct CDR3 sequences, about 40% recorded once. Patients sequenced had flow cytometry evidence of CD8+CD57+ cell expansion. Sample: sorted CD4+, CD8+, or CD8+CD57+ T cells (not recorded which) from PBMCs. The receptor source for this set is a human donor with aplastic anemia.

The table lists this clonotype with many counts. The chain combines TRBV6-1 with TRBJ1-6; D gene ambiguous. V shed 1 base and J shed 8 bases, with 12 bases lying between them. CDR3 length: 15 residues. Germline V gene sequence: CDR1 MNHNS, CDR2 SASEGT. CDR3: CASSEVWGRDSPLHF. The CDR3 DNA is TGTGCCAGCAGTGAAGTGTGGGGTAGGGATTCACCCCTCCACTTT.

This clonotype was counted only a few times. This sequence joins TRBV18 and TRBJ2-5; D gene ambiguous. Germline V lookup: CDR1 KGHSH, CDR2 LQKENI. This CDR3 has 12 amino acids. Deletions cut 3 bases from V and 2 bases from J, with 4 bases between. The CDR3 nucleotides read TGTGCCAGCTCACCGGCACAAGAGACCCAGTACTTC. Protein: CASSPAQETQYF.

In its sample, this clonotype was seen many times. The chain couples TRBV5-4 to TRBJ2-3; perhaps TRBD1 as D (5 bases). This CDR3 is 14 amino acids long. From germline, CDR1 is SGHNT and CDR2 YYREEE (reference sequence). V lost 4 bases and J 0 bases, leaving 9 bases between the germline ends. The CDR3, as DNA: TGTGCCAGCAGCACGACAGCTAGCACAGATACGCAGTATTTT. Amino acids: CASSTTASTDTQYF. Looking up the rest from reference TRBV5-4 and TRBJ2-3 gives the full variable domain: ETGVTQSPTHLIKTRGQQVTLRCSSQSGHNTVSWYQQALGQGPQFIFQYYREEENGRGNFPPRFSGLQFPNYSSELNVNALELDDSALYLCASSTTASTDTQYFGPGTRLTVL.

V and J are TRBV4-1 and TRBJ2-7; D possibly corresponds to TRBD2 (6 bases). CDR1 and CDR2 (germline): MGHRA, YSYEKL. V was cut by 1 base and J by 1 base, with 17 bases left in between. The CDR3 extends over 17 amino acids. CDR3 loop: CASSQGRRAFSSYEQYF. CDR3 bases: TGCGCCAGCAGCCAAGGTAGGAGGGCGTTTTCATCCTACGAGCAGTACTTC.

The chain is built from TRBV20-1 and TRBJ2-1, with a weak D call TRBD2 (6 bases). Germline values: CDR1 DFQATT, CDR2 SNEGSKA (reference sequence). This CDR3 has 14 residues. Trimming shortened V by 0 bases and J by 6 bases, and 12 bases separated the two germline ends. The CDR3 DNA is TGCAGTGCTAGAGAGGCTAGCGCCAGCAATGAGCAGTTCTTC. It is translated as CSAREASASNEQFF.

The CDR3 DNA sequence: TGTGCCAGCAGCTCGTGGGGGGGGATGGACGTC. This gives the protein CASSSWGGMDV. J is TRBJ2-7 and V is TRBV7-6, with TRBD2 matching 7 bases. Germline lookup yields CDR1 SGHVS and CDR2 FNYEAQ. CDR3 length: 11 residues.

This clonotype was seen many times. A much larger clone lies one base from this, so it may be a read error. Written as DNA, the CDR3 is TGTGCCAGCAGACGCGCAGATACGCAGTATTTT. It specifies CASRRADTQYF. The genes are TRBV7-9 and TRBJ2-3; D not certain. CDR3 size: 11 residues. The V and J ends lost 6 bases and 4 bases respectively, with 5 bases between them. Looked up from germline, CDR1 is SEHNR and CDR2 is FQNEAQ (reference sequence).